The 31 T cell receptor beta chains given below trace back to one sample, sequenced in a study of blood T cell repertoires in COVID-19. Sequenced by immunoSEQ multiplex PCR; TCRdb stores in-frame clones only, minus some. The table includes over 250,000 clones, approximately 90% detected once. Sequencing used PBMCs or T cells enriched from blood (not recorded which). These receptors all stem from a woman aged 18 to 35 who had recovered from COVID-19.

The table lists this clone with a count of one. V and J are TRBV2 and TRBJ2-1; possible D gene TRBD2, 6 bases. The CDR3 loop spans 13 amino acids. Germline V gene lookup returns CDR1 SNHLY and CDR2 FYNNEI. The V end was cut by 7 bases, the J end by 5 bases, with 12 bases between. The CDR3 coding sequence is TGTGCCAGCAAGGGCGGGGTCCACAATGAGCAGTTCTTC. It is translated as CASKGGVHNEQFF.

This clone has a handful of counts. The chain combines TRBV6-2 or TRBV6-3 with TRBJ1-2, with 8 bases fitting TRBD1. This CDR3 has 12 amino acids. The germline CDR1 and CDR2 sequences are MNHEY and SVGEGT. The trim removed 6 bases at V and 8 bases at J, leaving 5 bases unmatched. CDR3 in DNA: TGTGCCAGCAGCCAGGGGGCCGGCGGCTACACCTTC. Translation gives CASSQGAGGYTF.

The chain employs TRBV4-3 and TRBJ2-1, with 8 bases identical to TRBD2. The germline gives CDR1 LGHNA, CDR2 YSLEER. The CDR3 runs to 16 residues. V shed 1 base and J 2 bases; nucleotides not matched to a gene: 4. The CDR3 coding sequence is TGCGCCAGCAGCCAAGGTGGCGGGAGGACCTACAATGAGCAGTTCTTC. This translates into CASSQGGGRTYNEQFF.

The chain recombines TRBV3-1 (or the pseudogene TRBV3-2) with TRBJ1-1; 7 bases map to TRBD1. Germline values: CDR1 LGHDT, CDR2 YNNKEL (reference sequence). The CDR3 is 14 amino acids. V was pared by 4 bases and J by 10 bases, with 12 bases of the junction left unmatched. The CDR3 nucleotides are TGTGCCAGCAGCCCCGATTCATCAGGGGGTAGAGCTTTCTTT. Translated, it gives CASSPDSSGGRAFF.

This chain joins TRBV27 and TRBJ1-5; TRBD1 might be the D (6 bases). V was trimmed by 5 bases and J by 3 bases, leaving 17 bases between them. The germline CDR1 and CDR2 sequences are MNHEY and SMNVEV (reference sequence). The CDR3 is 16 amino acids. The CDR3, as DNA: TGTGCCAGCAGTCCCATTGCCGGACAGACCAATCAGCCCCAGCATTTT. This encodes CASSPIAGQTNQPQHF.

V usage is TRBV9 and J usage is TRBJ1-3, with 7 bases that match TRBD1. Germline loops: CDR1 SGDLS, CDR2 YYNGEE. J was trimmed by 2 bases and V by 3 bases; bases with no gene match: 5. There are 15 residues in the CDR3. The CDR3 nucleotides read TGTGCCAGCAGCGCCCAGGGGGTACCTGGAAACACCATATATTTT. Protein product: CASSAQGVPGNTIYF.

The chain joins TRBV28 to TRBJ1-6; D possibly corresponds to TRBD1 (5 bases). Germline V gene lookup returns CDR1 MDHEN and CDR2 SYDVKM. The CDR3 runs 15 residues. Trimming took 6 bases from V and 10 from J, leaving 19 bases between them. CDR3 sequence reads: CASSPRLGGESPLHF. The DNA of the CDR3 is TGTGCCAGCAGCCCCAGGCTCGGGGGAGAATCACCCCTCCACTTT.

The chain recombines TRBV19 with TRBJ2-1; 9 bases fit TRBD1. The germline CDR1 and CDR2 sequences are LNHDA and SQIVND (reference sequence). This CDR3 is built from 14 residues. Unmatched junction bases numbered 8, after V lost 6 bases and J lost 8 bases. The CDR3 bases are TGTGCCAGTAGCCTCCGGGACAGGGCCCATGAGCAGTTCTTC. It yields the protein CASSLRDRAHEQFF.

This clone was counted only a few times. J is TRBJ1-1 and V is TRBV28, with 8 bases matching TRBD1. The CDR3 is 16 residues long. Germline loops: CDR1 MDHEN, CDR2 SYDVKM. V dropped 7 bases and J dropped 3; count of bases not matched to a gene: 13. The CDR3, as DNA: TGTGCCAGCACGCCAGGACAGGGATTACGCTACACTGAAGCTTTCTTT. This gives the protein CASTPGQGLRYTEAFF. The variable domain in full, completed from reference TRBV28 and TRBJ1-1, reads DVKVTQSSRYLVKRTGEKVFLECVQDMDHENMFWYRQDPGLGLRLIYFSYDVKMKEKGDIPEGYSVSREKKERFSLILESASTNQTSMYLCASTPGQGLRYTEAFFGQGTRLTVV.

The chain uses TRBV10-3 and TRBJ2-7; TRBD1 matches 7 bases. V was clipped by 10 bases and J by 4 bases; unmatched bases: 4. CDR1 is ENHRY and CDR2 is SYGVKD in the germline V gene. The CDR3 extends over 11 amino acids. CDR3 in DNA: TGTGCCACGAGGGGGCCGTACGAGCAGTACTTC. Translated: CATRGPYEQYF.

This chain uses TRBV6-5 with TRBJ1-1; D gene ambiguous. Trimming cost V 4 bases and J 7 bases, with 7 bases left between them. There are 11 residues in the CDR3. Germline V CDR1 and CDR2: MNHEY, SVGAGI. In DNA, the CDR3 is TGTGCCAGCAGTTTTTATTATGAAGCTTTCTTT. Protein sequence: CASSFYYEAFF.

This clone has just one count. The J gene is TRBJ2-3, the V gene TRBV4-3; D possibly corresponds to TRBD2 (5 bases). Between the trimmed V and J ends, which lost 3 bases and 6 bases, there was a span of 19 bases. The CDR3 is made up of 16 amino acids. CDR1 and CDR2 (germline): LGHNA, YSLEER. Here the CDR3 reads CASSQEAGWRPDTQYF. Here the CDR3 DNA reads TGCGCCAGCAGCCAGGAGGCCGGTTGGCGTCCGGATACGCAGTATTTT.

The rearrangement joins TRBV6-5 to TRBJ2-7; 9 positions match TRBD2. CDR1 MNHEY and CDR2 SVGAGI come from the germline V gene. Unmatched junction bases numbered 9, after V lost 6 bases and J lost 6 bases. This CDR3 has 14 amino acids. As DNA, the CDR3 is TGTGCCAGCAGAAAGGGACTAGCCTCAAGCGAGCAGTACTTC. This gives the protein CASRKGLASSEQYF.

The CDR3 loop is CASSSGIYNEQFF. The CDR3 DNA is TGTGCCAGCAGCTCCGGGATATACAATGAGCAGTTCTTC. This chain uses TRBV7-3 with TRBJ2-1; D might be TRBD2 (5 bases). This CDR3 is 13 amino acids long. Trimming removed 4 bases from V and 4 bases from J, with 8 bases in between. Germline CDR1 SGHTA, CDR2 FQGTGA.

J is TRBJ1-4 and V is TRBV28; no firm D call. The CDR3 covers 16 residues. Germline CDR1 MDHEN, CDR2 SYDVKM. The V gene lost 1 base and the J gene lost 6 bases, with 15 bases spanning the gap. CDR3: CASSLYLTFLDEKLFF. CDR3 DNA sequence: TGTGCCAGCAGTTTATATTTAACCTTCCTAGATGAAAAACTGTTTTTT.

This clone was seen a single time. The DNA of the CDR3 is TGTGCCAGCAGCCACGAGACAGGGGGCACTGAAGCTTTCTTT. The encoded protein is CASSHETGGTEAFF. The chain carries TRBV4-2 and TRBJ1-1, with 9 bases identical to TRBD1. CDR3 length: 14 residues. The trim removed 3 bases at V and 4 bases at J, leaving 3 bases unmatched. Germline lookup yields CDR1 LGHNA and CDR2 YNFKEQ.

The chain couples TRBV19 to TRBJ1-3, with TRBD1 matching over 7 bases. CDR1 LNHDA and CDR2 SQIVND come from the germline V gene (reference sequence). This CDR3 comprises 14 residues. V lost 3 bases, J lost 2 bases, and 1 base stayed unmatched. CDR3 sequence reads: CASSMGQPGNTIYF. The CDR3 region has the DNA TGTGCCAGTAGTATGGGACAGCCTGGAAACACCATATATTTT. The variable domain in full, with the rest retrieved from reference TRBV19 and TRBJ1-3, is DGGITQSPKYLFRKEGQNVTLSCEQNLNHDAMYWYRQDPGQGLRLIYYSQIVNDFQKGDIAEGYSVSREKKESFPLTVTSAQKNPTAFYLCASSMGQPGNTIYFGEGSWLTVV.

This clone was picked up one time. This CDR3 is also generated by other DNA sequences in the sample. The genes are TRBV28 and TRBJ2-3, with TRBD2 as a possible D gene (5 bases). V was trimmed by 6 bases and J by 3 bases, leaving 10 bases between them. The germline gives CDR1 MDHEN, CDR2 SYDVKM. The length of the CDR3 is 13 residues. In nucleotides, the CDR3 is TGTGCCAGCAGCGGTGGGAGTACAGATACGCAGTATTTT. Translated: CASSGGSTDTQYF.

The chain links TRBV28 to TRBJ2-5; D gene ambiguous. CDR1 is MDHEN and CDR2 is SYDVKM in the germline V gene. This CDR3 contains 13 residues. Trimming shortened V by 8 bases and J by 5 bases, and 15 bases separated the two germline ends. CDR3 DNA sequence: TGTGCCAGCCGTGTCAGGTCCCCGGAGACCCAGTACTTC. Amino acids: CASRVRSPETQYF.

V gene TRBV30 combines with J gene TRBJ2-3; the D gene is possibly TRBD2 (7 bases). The CDR3 covers 12 residues. V shed 3 bases and J shed 11 bases, with 15 bases lying between them. CDR1 and CDR2 from the germline V gene are GTSNPN and SVGIG (reference sequence). CDR3 DNA: TGTGCCTGGAGGTGGGGGGGCGAGCTGCAGTATTTT. Amino acids: CAWRWGGELQYF.

CDR3 sequence (DNA): TGTGCCAGCAGTGGTGTGGCAGGGTCGAACTATGGCTACACCTTC. Translated, it gives CASSGVAGSNYGYTF. The chain links TRBV7-8 to TRBJ1-2; weak D call: TRBD1 (5 bases). Trimming shortened V by 6 bases and J by 2 bases, and 16 bases separated the two germline ends. The germline V gene has CDR1 SGHVS and CDR2 FQNEAQ. This CDR3 has 15 amino acids.

The chain carries TRBV4-3 and TRBJ2-1, with D tentatively TRBD2 (7 bases). The CDR3 spans 16 residues. The germline V gene has CDR1 LGHNA and CDR2 YSLEER. V was trimmed by 4 bases and J by 7 bases, leaving 20 bases between them. The CDR3 DNA is TGCGCCAGCAGCCCCGCAATGTCGGGGGGCCGGAATGAGCAGTTCTTC. Residues: CASSPAMSGGRNEQFF.

The V gene is TRBV5-1, the J gene TRBJ2-7; 7 positions match TRBD1. Germline V CDR1 and CDR2: SGHRS, YFSETQ. V was pared by 1 base and J by 3 bases, with 10 bases of the junction left unmatched. CDR3 length equals 16 residues. CDR3 bases: TGCGCCAGCAGCTTGAAATTACAGGGGTCATACTACGAGCAGTACTTC. The encoded protein is CASSLKLQGSYYEQYF.

The CDR3 coding sequence is TGTGCCATCAGTGACCCCAGGAATATTAGACTAGGGAATTCACCCCTCCACTTT. It translates to CAISDPRNIRLGNSPLHF. The chain joins TRBV10-3 to TRBJ1-6; no clear D. This CDR3 region has 18 residues. Germline CDR1 ENHRY, CDR2 SYGVKD. Trimming removed 3 bases at V and 7 bases at J, with 22 bases between.

J is TRBJ2-2 and V is TRBV4-3; D may be TRBD2 (5 bases). Germline CDR1 is LGHNA and CDR2 is YSLEER. CDR3 size: 15 residues. The ends were cut back, 0 bases at V and 4 bases at J, with 9 bases in the middle. This CDR3 reads CASSQERGSTGELFF. CDR3 in DNA: TGCGCCAGCAGCCAAGAACGAGGGAGCACCGGGGAGCTGTTTTTT.

This chain joins TRBV28 and TRBJ2-3; 8 bases are shared with TRBD1. The CDR3 length is 15 residues. Germline loops: CDR1 MDHEN, CDR2 SYDVKM. The V and J ends lost 6 bases and 1 base, in that order; junction bases with no gene match: 6. The CDR3, as DNA: TGTGCCAGCAGACCCGGACAGGGCCGCACAGATACGCAGTATTTT. It yields the protein CASRPGQGRTDTQYF.

CDR3 nucleotide sequence: TGTGCCAGCAGCCCCCAATTGGTAGCGGGAGTGGGCGAGCAGTTCTTC. This gives the protein CASSPQLVAGVGEQFF. The rearrangement links TRBV3-1 (or the pseudogene TRBV3-2) to TRBJ2-1; 9 nucleotides agree with TRBD2. The CDR3 spans 16 residues. V gave up 4 bases and J gave up 10 bases; unmatched junction bases: 14. Germline assignment: CDR1 LGHDT and CDR2 YNNKEL (reference sequence).

This clone was seen a few times. The chain employs TRBV10-1 and TRBJ2-7; TRBD1 aligns across 10 bases. V dropped 4 bases and J dropped 0; count of bases not matched to a gene: 6. The CDR3 runs to 16 residues. Per the germline V gene, CDR1 is WNHNN and CDR2 is SYGVQD (reference sequence). The CDR3 loop reads CASSVRDRGSSYEQYF. In DNA, the CDR3 is TGCGCCAGCAGTGTAAGGGACAGGGGTAGCTCCTACGAGCAGTACTTC.

The CDR3, as DNA: TGCGCCAGCAGCTTGGCCCTGGGGGCTGCAGATACGCAGTATTTT. This gives the protein CASSLALGAADTQYF. The rearrangement joins TRBV5-1 to TRBJ2-3; tentatively, D is TRBD1 (6 bases). The germline V and J ends were trimmed by 0 bases and 4 bases, with 12 bases remaining between them. There are 15 residues in the CDR3. Germline V gene sequence: CDR1 SGHRS, CDR2 YFSETQ.

The V gene is TRBV11-3, the J gene TRBJ2-3; TRBD2 agrees at 10 bases. The V segment lost 5 bases and the J segment 1 base; nucleotides outside the gene matches: 3. Germline CDR1 and CDR2: SGHNT and YENEEA. The length of the CDR3 is 15 residues. CDR3 protein: CASSHGLAGTDTQYF. In DNA, the CDR3 is TGTGCCAGCAGCCACGGACTAGCGGGCACAGATACGCAGTATTTT. The variable domain in full, with the rest retrieved from reference TRBV11-3 and TRBJ2-3, is EAGVVQSPRYKIIEKKQPVAFWCNPISGHNTLYWYLQNLGQGPELLIRYENEEAVDDSQLPKDRFSAERLKGVDSTLKIQPAELGDSAVYLCASSHGLAGTDTQYFGPGTRLTVL.

This clone has just one count. The chain combines TRBV2 with TRBJ1-5, with 8 bases fitting TRBD1. Germline trimming cut 5 bases from V and 6 bases from J; bases unmatched to any gene: 3. This CDR3 region has 13 residues. Germline V CDR1 and CDR2: SNHLY, FYNNEI. DNA of the CDR3: TGTGCCAGCAGTTGGACAGGGTTTCAGCCCCAGCATTTT. Encoded protein: CASSWTGFQPQHF.